These 15 T cell receptor beta chains were all obtained from the same sample, sequenced in a study of neurological immune-mediated disorders. TCRdb called the 5' RACE reads again in MiXCR, with one record for every CDR3 protein. Of 20,000 or so distinct CDR3 sequences in the sample, 15% are singletons; the top ten hold 15%. The sequencing sample was made of PBMCs. The receptors shown here come from a female donor with HTLV-1-associated myelopathy (HAM/TSP).

In its sample, this clonotype ranks as medium-sized. Here the CDR3 reads CSASGGAFAYNEQFF. CDR3 in DNA: TGCAGTGCAAGCGGGGGGGCTTTTGCCTACAATGAGCAGTTCTTC. V is TRBV20-1 and J is TRBJ2-1; TRBD2 matches at 10 bases. CDR3 length: 15 amino acids. The V segment lost 6 bases and the J segment 2 bases; nucleotides outside the gene matches: 7. CDR1 is DFQATT, CDR2 SNEGSKA, per germline (reference sequence).

The chain recombines TRBV20-1 with TRBJ1-6; the match to TRBD1 covers 9 bases. CDR3 length: 13 amino acids. In germline, CDR1 is DFQATT, CDR2 SNEGSKA (reference sequence). Trimming cost V 5 bases and J 10 bases; bases outside gene matches: 6. CDR3 DNA: TGCAGTGCTCCGGGACAGGGCGAATCACCCCTCCACTTT. It translates to CSAPGQGESPLHF.

This clonotype showed up many times. This chain joins TRBV5-5 and TRBJ2-5, with D tentatively TRBD1 or TRBD2 (6 bases each). Trimming pared 4 bases from V and 2 bases from J, leaving 15 bases between. There are 15 residues in the CDR3. CDR1 and CDR2 from the germline V gene are SGHKS and YYEKEE (reference sequence). This CDR3 is CASSGGGTQQETQYF. In nucleotides, the CDR3 is TGTGCCAGCAGCGGTGGGGGGACACAACAAGAGACCCAGTACTTC.

This clonotype was counted at least ten times. The chain carries TRBV29-1 and TRBJ2-5; the match to TRBD1 covers 9 bases. Per germline, CDR1 SQVTM and CDR2 ANQGSEA. V lost 8 bases to trimming and J lost 3 bases; unmatched junction nucleotides: 4. The length of the CDR3 is 12 residues. The CDR3 bases are TGCAGCACCCGGGACAGGGAAGAGACCCAGTACTTC. Residues: CSTRDREETQYF.

The chain carries TRBV6-2 or TRBV6-3 and TRBJ1-1; TRBD1 agrees at 7 bases. The germline V gene encodes CDR1 MNHEY and CDR2 SVGEGT. Trimming took 6 bases from V and 8 from J; bases not matched to a gene: 39. The CDR3 is made up of 23 amino acids. Written as DNA, the CDR3 is TGTGCCAGCAGGCGGGACCCCTCCACCGGCGAGCAGTTCTTCTGGCCAGGGGGAATGGAAGCTTTCTTT. Amino acids: CASRRDPSTGEQFFWPGGMEAFF.

This clonotype has a count of ten or more. This chain connects TRBV20-1 to TRBJ2-1; D may be TRBD1 or TRBD2 (5 bases each). The V gene lost 5 bases and the J gene lost 4 bases, with 15 bases spanning the gap. This CDR3 has 14 residues. CDR1 is DFQATT, CDR2 SNEGSKA, per germline (reference sequence). CDR3 loop: CSALGLGEYNEQFF. CDR3 bases: TGCAGTGCTCTAGGTTTGGGGGAGTACAATGAGCAGTTCTTC.

This sequence joins TRBV20-1 and TRBJ2-3, with D perhaps assigned TRBD1 or TRBD2 (5 bases each). Germline loops: CDR1 DFQATT, CDR2 SNEGSKA (reference sequence). The CDR3 consists of 15 residues. Trimming pared 3 bases from V and 1 base from J, leaving 14 bases between. The CDR3 bases are TGCAGTGCTAGTGGGACCCCAGAGGGCACAGATACGCAGTATTTT. Protein: CSASGTPEGTDTQYF.

In its sample, this clonotype was seen once. The rearrangement uses TRBV7-2 and TRBJ2-2; 10 bases map to TRBD1. Germline CDR1 SGHTA, CDR2 FQGNSA. The CDR3 runs 18 residues. V lost 5 bases to trimming and J lost 4 bases; unmatched junction nucleotides: 13. The CDR3 nucleotides read TGTGCCAGCAGCGGGGGGACAGGGGCATTATGGGCCACCGGGGAGCTGTTTTTT. Its translation: CASSGGTGALWATGELFF.

By share of the sample, this clonotype is medium-sized (0.01 to 0.1%). The J gene is TRBJ1-2, the V gene TRBV27, with TRBD1 matching 9 bases. The trim removed 9 bases at V and 3 bases at J, leaving 8 bases unmatched. CDR1 and CDR2 from the germline V gene are MNHEY and SMNVEV (reference sequence). CDR3 length: 14 residues. The CDR3 DNA sequence: TGTGCCAGTGGGACAGGGCGGTTGGACTATGGCTACACCTTC. It yields the protein CASGTGRLDYGYTF.

This clonotype was recorded at least ten times. The rearrangement links TRBV20-1 to TRBJ2-7; D not certain. The CDR3 is made up of 11 amino acids. Germline CDR1 and CDR2: DFQATT and SNEGSKA (reference sequence). V shed 6 bases and J shed 6 bases, with 12 bases lying between them. For the CDR3, the DNA is TGCAGTGCCACCTCTGGTCCCGAGCAGTACTTC. This codes for CSATSGPEQYF.

This clonotype came up many times. The chain joins TRBV5-6 to TRBJ2-5; tentatively, D is TRBD2 (5 bases). CDR1 is SGHDT, CDR2 YYEEEE, per germline. V dropped 4 bases and J dropped 5 bases, with 15 bases sitting between them. CDR3 length equals 14 residues. The CDR3 region has the DNA TGTGCCAGCAGCCCGCCACTAGTTAGGGAGACCCAGTACTTC. Protein: CASSPPLVRETQYF.

This clonotype has ten or more counts. V gene TRBV19 combines with J gene TRBJ1-2, with TRBD1 matching 9 bases. V was pared by 8 bases and J by 6 bases, with 4 bases of the junction left unmatched. The CDR3 totals 12 residues. Germline CDR1 is LNHDA and CDR2 is SQIVND (reference sequence). DNA of the CDR3: TGTGCCAGTTCGGGACAGGGAAATGGCTACACCTTC. Protein: CASSGQGNGYTF. The full variable domain, rest sourced from reference TRBV19 and TRBJ1-2, is DGGITQSPKYLFRKEGQNVTLSCEQNLNHDAMYWYRQDPGQGLRLIYYSQIVNDFQKGDIAEGYSVSREKKESFPLTVTSAQKNPTAFYLCASSGQGNGYTFGSGTRLTVV.

The chain recombines TRBV5-1 with TRBJ2-1; D gene uncertain. The CDR3 has 13 amino acids. Looked up from germline, CDR1 is SGHRS and CDR2 is YFSETQ. V shed 3 bases and J shed 5 bases, with 9 bases lying between them. As DNA, the CDR3 is TGCGCCAGCAGCTGGGCAGGAGACAATGAGCAGTTCTTC. As protein: CASSWAGDNEQFF.

At least ten counts were recorded for this clonotype. The CDR3 nucleotides are TGTGCCAGCAGCCCGAGGGAGGGTCGAGGAGAGACCCAGTACTTC. Its protein is CASSPREGRGETQYF. The V and J genes are TRBV7-2 and TRBJ2-5; 7 nucleotides align to TRBD2. Germline V lookup: CDR1 SGHTA, CDR2 FQGNSA. V was pared by 5 bases and J by 4 bases, with 10 bases of the junction left unmatched. This CDR3 has 15 amino acids.

In its sample, this clonotype was seen many times. This rearrangement joins TRBV6-2 or TRBV6-3 to TRBJ1-5; 8 bases map to TRBD1. Germline CDR1 is MNHEY and CDR2 is SVGEGT. J was trimmed by 6 bases and V by 6 bases; bases with no gene match: 10. This CDR3 spans 15 amino acids. The CDR3 sequence: CASRTTGAESQPQHF. The CDR3 nucleotides are TGTGCCAGCAGGACGACAGGGGCGGAATCTCAGCCCCAGCATTTT.